A selection of T cell receptor beta chains follows, all from one sample in a study of monozygotic twins with inflammatory bowel disease. Following a re-call of the 5' RACE reads, TCRdb has one entry per CDR3 protein and lacks DNA. This sample's clone table lists approximately 85,000 distinct CDR3 sequences. The specimen was blood. The source of these receptors is a human donor with ulcerative colitis or Crohn's disease, or a healthy co-twin of an affected twin (not recorded which). The CDR3 runs from the conserved cysteine through the conserved F or W. Size tells how often a clone was seen (once, few, many) or the class of an expanded clone, and some rows leave it out.

>NA|TRBJ2-2|TRBV9
CASGGRETTGELFF
>NA|TRBJ2-1|TRBV4-2
CASSQVWGAINEQFF
>NA|TRBJ2-7|TRBV2
CASRRQVTYEQYF
>NA|TRBJ2-6|TRBV25-1
CASRVPGANVLTF
>NA|TRBJ1-1|TRBV29-1
CSVHGGTEAFF
>NA|TRBJ2-7|TRBV4-1
CASSQEGGQSYEQYF
>NA|TRBJ2-3|TRBV6-1
CASRPSDRVGGTQYF
>NA|TRBJ2-7|TRBV5-1
CASSLAPNEQYF
>NA|TRBJ2-7|TRBV6-5
CASSFLRGRSSYEQYF
>NA|TRBJ1-1|TRBV5-6
CASTDSGGGVNTEAFF
>NA|TRBJ2-1|TRBV5-6
CASSLGMMGNSYNEQFF
>NA|TRBJ2-3|TRBV5-1
CASSLEGQADTQYF
>NA|TRBJ2-7|TRBV20-1
CSARDGVTYEQYF
>NA|TRBJ1-3|TRBV10-3
CAISESQRNTIYF
>NA|TRBJ2-3|TRBV20-1
CSAPPVRGGWDTQYF
>NA|TRBJ1-1|TRBV20-1
CSARPGGLNTEAFF
>NA|TRBJ1-1|TRBV6-1
CASSPQGIYAEAFF
>medium-sized|TRBJ1-2|TRBV19
CASGRGPPGDYGYTF
>NA|TRBJ1-2|TRBV3-1
CASSQEGTGGSHGYTF
>NA|TRBJ2-7|TRBV5-1
CASSPETGREQYF
>NA|TRBJ2-1|TRBV3-1
CASSQIGSGGNEQFF
>NA|TRBJ1-1|TRBV12-3/TRBV12-4
CASRLSRGTEAFF
>NA|TRBJ1-2|TRBV9
CASSATRREGYTF
>NA|TRBJ1-1|TRBV18
CASSRYRDPITEAFF
>NA|TRBJ1-3|TRBV3-1
CASSQVGAGVSGNTIYF
>NA|TRBJ2-3|TRBV4-2
CASSQDRGSGGLNTQYF
>NA|TRBJ2-7|TRBV5-1
CASSLQGAYEQYF
>NA|TRBJ2-7|TRBV5-4
CASSLAGGKYEQYF
>NA|TRBJ2-3|TRBV11-2
CASSLGAGSDTQYF
>NA|TRBJ2-7|TRBV12-3/TRBV12-4
CASSRTGRNYEQYF
>NA|TRBJ1-4|TRBV5-5
CASSLSSYLGEKLFF
>NA|TRBJ1-2|TRBV29-1
CSVEDDRFGYTF
>NA|TRBJ2-1|TRBV5-1
CASSLEQNQYNEQFF
>NA|TRBJ1-1|TRBV5-1
CASSLDFGRGTFF
>NA|TRBJ2-1|TRBV19
CASSIRGASYNEQFF
>NA|TRBJ1-3|TRBV12-3/TRBV12-4
CASMSRERGNTIYF
>NA|TRBJ2-5|TRBV7-2
CASKAGYLEETQYF
>NA|TRBJ2-3|TRBV7-9
CASGKTSGVPDTQYF
>NA|TRBJ1-1|TRBV20-1
CSAMTGRPTEAFF
>NA|TRBJ2-1|TRBV6-1
CASSTAGGPSSYNEQFF
>NA|TRBJ2-7|TRBV7-9
CASSPGTVQYEQYF
>NA|TRBJ2-1|TRBV29-1
CSVEETPGTEQFF
>NA|TRBJ2-7|TRBV4-2
CASSRLDRDNEQYF
>NA|TRBJ2-1|TRBV6-1
CASSARLAGGPNEQFF
>NA|TRBJ2-5|TRBV2
CASSLPGSETQYF
>NA|TRBJ1-5|TRBV7-3
CASSLTYDQPQHF
>NA|TRBJ2-7|TRBV2
CASSLGEGLAISYEQYF
>NA|TRBJ1-1|TRBV7-2
CASSFLGTANTEAFF
>NA|TRBJ1-3|TRBV20-1
CSARIGNTIYF
>NA|TRBJ1-6|TRBV20-1
CSARVGTGFTNSPLHF
>NA|TRBJ2-1|TRBV7-2
CASSLEGPGGLHEQFF
>NA|TRBJ2-5|TRBV5-6
CASSKTGPGETQYF
>NA|TRBJ1-3|TRBV7-2
CASSLVTGWGNTIYF
>NA|TRBJ2-1|TRBV12-3/TRBV12-4
CASSRPGLYNEQFF
>NA|TRBJ2-3|TRBV27
CASRSHPSDPTDTQYF
>NA|TRBJ2-1|TRBV5-4
CASTETGTGLPNEQFF
>NA|TRBJ2-3|TRBV7-8
CASSQPPGGADTQYF
>NA|TRBJ1-6|TRBV20-1
CSARDSGRRGSPLHF
>NA|TRBJ1-2|TRBV25-1
CASSYRDWSYGYTF
>NA|TRBJ2-7|TRBV29-1
CSAKDRLLSYEQYF